This T cell receptor beta chain was captured by sequencing in a study of cytomegalovirus exposure and HLA in healthy donors. Study findings and constraints: One later analysis, an examination of the 120 or so validation repertoires, found that first-cohort TCR clusters tended to co-occur in them. In vitro data verified a few CMV-associated chains as specific for CMV antigens. Rare sequences made up most TCRs, while some public TCRs were found in many donors.

Clones were read by immunoSEQ multiplex PCR, and TCRdb kept only the in-frame ones, dropping some. The sample has 200,000 or so clones; around 84% are singletons. The CDR3 has 15 amino acids. CDR1 and CDR2 from the germline V gene are KGHSH and LQKENI. J lost 4 bases, V lost 3 bases, and 4 bases had no gene match. About this clone: The target antigen is unknown.

Sequenced input: PBMCs. The chain links TRBV18 to TRBJ2-1; the match to TRBD1 covers 9 bases. The receptor's source is a woman between 25 and 40 years old in good health and CMV-seropositive. CDR3 in amino acids: CASSPRQGEYNEQFF. DNA of the CDR3: TGTGCCAGCTCACCGAGACAGGGGGAGTACAATGAGCAGTTCTTC.